Presented here are 21 T cell receptor beta chains from one specimen sequenced in a study of T cells after yellow fever vaccination (dated by TCRdb to the late 2010s). Library preparation used 5' RACE. The sequencer listed for this sample is Illumina HiSeq 2500. Starting from the raw public reads, TCRdb applied fastp trimming at Q25, assembled clones with MiXCR and retained in-frame beta chains. Each entry merges the rows of one CDR3 protein and shows their most common DNA and genes. The sample data list approximately 550,000 distinct CDR3 sequences, and about 19% of these were observed just once. Approximately 15% of the sample is taken by the ten largest. This specimen's treatment or condition label, per the study, means: live attenuated yellow fever vaccine strain. The sample here was PBMCs, taken 15 days after the yellow fever booster vaccination. The receptors were sampled from a man aged 25 to 40 who received the YFV17D yellow fever vaccine.

This clonotype was counted a few times. The chain is built from TRBV7-2 and TRBJ2-7; the match to TRBD2 covers 10 bases. Losses at the gene ends were 5 bases for V and 6 bases for J; bases not matched to a gene: 10. The CDR3 sequence is 15 residues long. Germline V gene data show CDR1 as SGHTA and CDR2 as FQGNSA. The CDR3 DNA reads as TGTGCCAGCAGCGCCACCGGGACTAGCGTCCTCGAGCAGTACTTC. Translating gives CASSATGTSVLEQYF.

The chain employs TRBV15 and TRBJ1-1; no reliable D call. Per germline, CDR1 LNHNV and CDR2 YYDKDF (reference sequence). Deletions cut 11 bases from V and 4 bases from J, with 38 bases between. This CDR3 region has 20 residues. The CDR3 DNA follows: TGTGCCTCCACCCCTACCCCTCCCGGTGTTGCCGGATTCTTTGGCACTGAAGCTTTCTTT. Translation gives CASTPTPPGVAGFFGTEAFF.

This clonotype has more than one count but fewer than ten. The chain links TRBV20-1 to TRBJ1-6; D gene uncertain. Germline V gives CDR1 DFQATT, CDR2 SNEGSKA (reference sequence). V was trimmed by 3 bases and J by 0 bases, leaving 6 bases between them. The CDR3 loop spans 14 amino acids. CDR3 amino acids: CSASESSYNSPLHF. In nucleotides, the CDR3 is TGCAGTGCTAGCGAGAGCTCCTATAATTCACCCCTCCACTTT.

This clonotype has more than one count but fewer than ten. The rearrangement uses TRBV7-2 and TRBJ2-5; possibly TRBD2 for D (5 bases). Trimming removed 5 bases from V and 5 bases from J, with 15 bases in between. Germline assignment: CDR1 SGHTA and CDR2 FQGNSA. The CDR3 is 14 amino acids. The CDR3 bases are TGTGCCAGCAGCCCCTTGGCCTCGGGGGAGACCCAGTACTTC. Translated: CASSPLASGETQYF.

This clonotype has only a few counts. CDR3 DNA sequence: TGCAGCGCGACGGTCGGCGGGGATACGCAGTATTTT. As protein: CSATVGGDTQYF. The V gene is TRBV29-1, the J gene TRBJ2-3; D might be TRBD2 (5 bases). Germline loops: CDR1 SQVTM, CDR2 ANQGSEA. V was clipped by 7 bases and J by 6 bases, with 14 bases between them. The CDR3 loop spans 12 amino acids.

As concerns this clonotype: A junction boundary mismatches the germline segment, possibly from a read error. V gene TRBV4-2 combines with J gene TRBJ2-7; 9 nucleotides agree with TRBD1. This CDR3 contains 16 residues. Germline lookup yields CDR1 LGHNA and CDR2 YNFKEQ. The CDR3 bases are TGTGCCAGCAGCCCCCCGCTGACAGGGGGGGGAGTTCTGGCTTCCTTC. Protein sequence: CASSPPLTGGGVLASF.

V usage is TRBV20-1 and J usage is TRBJ2-7, with D perhaps TRBD1 (6 bases). The CDR3 runs 13 residues. The germline CDR1 and CDR2 sequences are DFQATT and SNEGSKA (reference sequence). The ends were cut back, 3 bases at V and 4 bases at J, with 13 bases in the middle. This CDR3 reads CSASKDRGYEQYF. CDR3 bases: TGCAGTGCTAGTAAGGACAGAGGATACGAGCAGTACTTC.

This chain uses TRBV3-1 with TRBJ1-1; weak D call: TRBD1 (6 bases). The CDR3 covers 14 residues. V was pared by 3 bases and J by 5 bases, with 13 bases between. Per the germline V gene, CDR1 is LGHDT and CDR2 is YNNKEL (reference sequence). The CDR3 region is CASSQNRARTEAFF. CDR3 DNA: TGTGCCAGCAGCCAGAACAGGGCTAGGACTGAAGCTTTCTTT. Based on the CDR3 plus reference TRBV3-1 and TRBJ1-1, the full variable domain is DTAVSQTPKYLVTQMGNDKSIKCEQNLGHDTMYWYKQDSKKFLKIMFSYNNKELIINETVPNRFSPKSPDKAHLNLHINSLELGDSAVYFCASSQNRARTEAFFGQGTRLTVV.

This chain uses TRBV20-1 with TRBJ1-5; 7 bases line up with TRBD1. Germline V CDR1 and CDR2: DFQATT, SNEGSKA (reference sequence). This CDR3 is built from 14 residues. After removal of 6 bases from V and 3 bases from J, the junction contained 8 bases not matched to a gene. The CDR3 DNA is TGCAGTGCGGATCCCGGACAGGTCAATCAGCCCCAGCATTTT. Protein sequence: CSADPGQVNQPQHF.

The V call is TRBV6-5, the J call TRBJ1-3; 7 bases agree with TRBD1. This CDR3 comprises 16 residues. V shed 0 bases, J shed 2 bases, and the junction held 4 bases outside the gene matches. Looked up from germline, CDR1 is MNHEY and CDR2 is SVGAGI. In DNA, the CDR3 is TGTGCCAGCAGTTACTCATCGCAGGGGGCTGGAAACACCATATATTTT. Its protein is CASSYSSQGAGNTIYF.

The rearrangement joins TRBV7-3 to TRBJ2-5; 8 bases are a match to TRBD2. Germline lookup yields CDR1 SGHTA and CDR2 FQGTGA. Losses at the gene ends were 3 bases for V and 4 bases for J; bases not matched to a gene: 7. The CDR3 sequence is 15 residues long. The CDR3 loop is CASSFSDGRGETQYF. The CDR3 DNA reads as TGTGCCAGCAGCTTTTCGGACGGGAGGGGAGAGACCCAGTACTTC.

The chain couples TRBV6-1 to TRBJ2-3; the D gene is possibly TRBD2 (6 bases). This CDR3 comprises 14 residues. Germline loops: CDR1 MNHNS, CDR2 SASEGT. The V end lost 7 bases, the J end lost 1 base, and 12 bases lay between the germline ends. The CDR3 coding sequence is TGTGCCAGCACCCTAGCGCTTGGCACAGATACGCAGTATTTT. Its protein is CASTLALGTDTQYF.

The genes are TRBV4-3 and TRBJ1-6; D call uncertain. The CDR3 totals 13 residues. Trimming left V 0 bases short and J 9 bases short, with 6 bases between. The V gene's germline CDR1 is LGHNA and CDR2 YSLEER. The CDR3 coding sequence is TGCGCCAGCAGCCAAGATCAGCGTTCACCCCTCCACTTT. Translating it yields CASSQDQRSPLHF.

The V gene is TRBV27, the J gene TRBJ2-1; 10 bases fit TRBD1. Germline V CDR1 and CDR2: MNHEY, SMNVEV (reference sequence). The CDR3 extends over 16 amino acids. V dropped 2 bases and J dropped 8; count of bases not matched to a gene: 9. CDR3 amino acids: CASSLPGQGGGDEQFF. The CDR3 nucleotides are TGTGCCAGCAGTTTACCCGGACAGGGGGGTGGCGATGAGCAGTTCTTC.

This clonotype has a handful of counts. This rearrangement joins TRBV27 to TRBJ2-7, with 11 bases identical to TRBD2. Germline CDR1 reads MNHEY; CDR2 reads SMNVEV (reference sequence). The CDR3 totals 14 residues. The V segment lost 8 bases and the J segment 2 bases; nucleotides outside the gene matches: 5. The CDR3 nucleotides read TGTGCCAGCTTTAGGACTAGCGGGCCCTACGAGCAGTACTTC. Translation: CASFRTSGPYEQYF.

Only a few counts were recorded for this clonotype. The chain employs TRBV20-1 and TRBJ2-3, with 11 positions matching TRBD1. This CDR3 comprises 15 residues. Germline lookup yields CDR1 DFQATT and CDR2 SNEGSKA (reference sequence). V lost 4 bases, J lost 0 bases, and 3 bases stayed unmatched. The CDR3 DNA follows: TGCAGTGCTACCGGACAGGGGGCAAGCACAGATACGCAGTATTTT. Protein: CSATGQGASTDTQYF.

This clonotype was seen many times. The J gene is TRBJ2-7, the V gene TRBV7-2, with 9 bases matching TRBD1. Unmatched junction bases numbered 1, after V lost 4 bases and J lost 0 bases. CDR3 length equals 14 residues. The germline V gene encodes CDR1 SGHTA and CDR2 FQGNSA. The CDR3 nucleotides read TGTGCCAGCAGCTGGACAGGGGTCTCCTACGAGCAGTACTTC. This sequence encodes CASSWTGVSYEQYF.

The V and J genes are TRBV6-5 and TRBJ1-4; D is perhaps TRBD1 (6 bases). The germline V gene has CDR1 MNHEY and CDR2 SVGAGI. This CDR3 is 14 amino acids long. V was cut by 2 bases and J by 8 bases, with 12 bases left in between. The CDR3 DNA reads as TGTGCCAGCAGTTACGCAGGGGCGAAGGAAAAACTGTTTTTT. Its protein product is CASSYAGAKEKLFF.

The chain combines TRBV7-2 with TRBJ1-1; TRBD1 might be the D (5 bases). Trimming removed 1 base from V and 8 bases from J, with 14 bases in between. CDR3 length: 14 residues. Germline V CDR1 and CDR2: SGHTA, FQGNSA. CDR3 nucleotide sequence: TGTGCCAGCAGCTTAGGTTATACAGGATTAGAAGCTTTCTTT. It encodes CASSLGYTGLEAFF.

This clonotype came up a few times. The CDR3: CSARDYNRGYEQYF. CDR3 coding DNA: TGCAGTGCTAGAGATTACAACAGGGGCTACGAGCAGTACTTC. The V and J genes are TRBV20-1 and TRBJ2-7; 7 positions match TRBD1. The CDR3 sequence is 14 residues long. With V trimmed by 0 bases and J by 3 bases, 5 bases remained unmatched. Germline V gives CDR1 DFQATT, CDR2 SNEGSKA (reference sequence).

The J gene is TRBJ2-6, the V gene TRBV12-3 or TRBV12-4; no clear D. The V gene lost 7 bases and the J gene lost 0 bases, with 10 bases spanning the gap. The CDR3 totals 15 residues. Here the CDR3 reads CASIGHTSGANVLTF. CDR3 bases: TGTGCCAGCATTGGCCACACCTCTGGGGCCAACGTCCTGACTTTC.